The 4 T cell receptor beta chains below all came from one sample that was sequenced in a study of long-term antiretroviral therapy in people with HIV. Version v3.0 of the immunoSEQ assay was performed at survey level. Using immunoSEQ multiplex PCR, the repertoire was profiled, and TCRdb retains in-frame clones only, with some absent. Here the sample spans around 40,000 clones, 86% being singletons. The starting material was unsorted PBMCs, obtained 0.1 years before starting antiretroviral therapy. These receptor sequences come from a woman aged 45-60 years with HIV.

J is TRBJ1-2 and V is TRBV5-6; a weak D match, TRBD1 (5 bases). CDR1 is SGHDT and CDR2 is YYEEEE in the germline V gene. The germline V and J ends were trimmed by 4 bases and 4 bases, with 23 bases remaining between them. The length of the CDR3 is 17 residues. CDR3 nucleotide sequence: TGTGCCAGCAGCCCCACGCTCGGGGGGGTTTCCTTCTATGGCTACACCTTC. It encodes CASSPTLGGVSFYGYTF.

The V gene is TRBV9, the J gene TRBJ2-1; D perhaps matches TRBD2 (6 bases). The CDR3 spans 14 residues. From germline, CDR1 is SGDLS and CDR2 YYNGEE. Trimming cost V 3 bases and J 3 bases, with 10 bases left between them. CDR3 sequence: CASSGAGLYNEQFF. The CDR3, as DNA: TGTGCCAGCAGCGGGGCGGGGCTCTACAATGAGCAGTTCTTC. The variable domain in full, with the rest retrieved from reference TRBV9 and TRBJ2-1, is DSGVTQTPKHLITATGQRVTLRCSPRSGDLSVYWYQQSLDQGLQFLIQYYNGEERAKGNILERFSAQQFPDLHSELNLSSLELGDSALYFCASSGAGLYNEQFFGPGTRLTVL.

In nucleotides, the CDR3 is TGTGCTAGTGCGCCCGTGGTGGGGGCCTACGAGCAGTACTTC. Translation gives CASAPVVGAYEQYF. The V and J genes are TRBV12-5 and TRBJ2-7; D tentatively reads TRBD1 or TRBD2 (5 bases each). Trimming left V 7 bases short and J 2 bases short, with 15 bases between. CDR3 length equals 14 residues. Per germline, CDR1 LGHNT and CDR2 FRNRAP.

The rearrangement joins TRBV30 to TRBJ1-1, with D perhaps matching TRBD1 (6 bases). The V end was cut by 8 bases, the J end by 4 bases, with 26 bases between. The CDR3 has 16 residues. CDR1 is GTSNPN, CDR2 SVGIG, per germline (reference sequence). The CDR3 reads CARSTVGAVLSTEAFF. The DNA for the CDR3 is TGTGCCAGAAGTACCGTGGGGGCAGTATTAAGCACTGAAGCTTTCTTT. Complete variable domain (other parts from reference TRBV30 and TRBJ1-1): SQTIHQWPATLVQPVGSPLSLECTVEGTSNPNLYWYRQAAGRGLQLLFYSVGIGQISSEVPQNLSASRPQDRQFILSSKKLLLSDSGFYLCARSTVGAVLSTEAFFGQGTRLTVV.